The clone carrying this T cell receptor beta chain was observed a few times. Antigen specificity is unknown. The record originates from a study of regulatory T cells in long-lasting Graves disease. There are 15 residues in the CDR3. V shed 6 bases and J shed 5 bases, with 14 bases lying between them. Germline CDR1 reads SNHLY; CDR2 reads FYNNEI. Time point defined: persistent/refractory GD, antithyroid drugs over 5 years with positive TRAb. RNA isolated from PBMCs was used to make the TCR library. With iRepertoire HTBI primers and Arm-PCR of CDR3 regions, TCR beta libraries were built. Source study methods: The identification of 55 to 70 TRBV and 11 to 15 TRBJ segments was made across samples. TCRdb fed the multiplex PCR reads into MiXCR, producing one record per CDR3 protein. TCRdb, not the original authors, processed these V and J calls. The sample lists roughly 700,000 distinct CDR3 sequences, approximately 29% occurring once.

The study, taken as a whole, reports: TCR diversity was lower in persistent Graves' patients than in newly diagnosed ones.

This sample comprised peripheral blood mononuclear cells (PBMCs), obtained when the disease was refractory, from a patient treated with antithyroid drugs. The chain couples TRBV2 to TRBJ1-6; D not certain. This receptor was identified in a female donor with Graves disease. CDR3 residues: CASRATGEDNSPLHF. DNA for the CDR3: TGTGCCAGCAGGGCTACCGGAGAGGATAATTCACCCCTCCACTTT.